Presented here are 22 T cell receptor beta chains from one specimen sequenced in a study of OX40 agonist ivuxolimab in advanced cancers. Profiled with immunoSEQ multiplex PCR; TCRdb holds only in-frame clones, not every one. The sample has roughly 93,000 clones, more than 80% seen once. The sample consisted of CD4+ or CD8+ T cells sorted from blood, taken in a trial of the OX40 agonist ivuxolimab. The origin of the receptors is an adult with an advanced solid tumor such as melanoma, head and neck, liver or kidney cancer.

In nucleotides, the CDR3 is TGTGCCATCAGTGAGTCAGTCGGGCAAAATCAGCCCCAGCATTTT. Translating it yields CAISESVGQNQPQHF. The V gene is TRBV10-3, the J gene TRBJ1-5; D not resolved. Per the germline V gene, CDR1 is ENHRY and CDR2 is SYGVKD. The length of the CDR3 is 15 residues. V was clipped by 0 bases and J by 4 bases, with 10 bases between them.

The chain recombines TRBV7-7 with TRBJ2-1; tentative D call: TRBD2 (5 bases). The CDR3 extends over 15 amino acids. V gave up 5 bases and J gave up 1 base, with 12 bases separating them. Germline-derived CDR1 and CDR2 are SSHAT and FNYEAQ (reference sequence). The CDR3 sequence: CASSPRGGSYNEQFF. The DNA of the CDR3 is TGTGCCAGCAGCCCCCGAGGAGGTTCCTACAATGAGCAGTTCTTC.

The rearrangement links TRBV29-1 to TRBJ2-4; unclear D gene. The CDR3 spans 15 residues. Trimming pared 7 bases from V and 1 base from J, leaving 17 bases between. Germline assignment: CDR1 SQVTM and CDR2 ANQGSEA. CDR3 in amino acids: CSAMDPQWAKNIQYF. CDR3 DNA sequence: TGCAGCGCTATGGACCCACAGTGGGCCAAAAACATTCAGTACTTC.

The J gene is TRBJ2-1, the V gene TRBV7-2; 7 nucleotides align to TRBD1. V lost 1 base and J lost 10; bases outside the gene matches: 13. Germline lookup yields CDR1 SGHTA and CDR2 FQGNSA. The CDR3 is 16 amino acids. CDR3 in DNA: TGTGCCAGCAGCTTAGGAGCCGGGACAGTGCCTCGGGAGCAGTTCTTC. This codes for CASSLGAGTVPREQFF.

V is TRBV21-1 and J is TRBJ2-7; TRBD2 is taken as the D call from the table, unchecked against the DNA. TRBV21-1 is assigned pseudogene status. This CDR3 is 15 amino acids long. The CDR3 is CASLAGLAECYEQYF. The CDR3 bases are TGTGCCAGCCTAGCGGGACTAGCGGAGTGCTACGAGCAGTACTTC.

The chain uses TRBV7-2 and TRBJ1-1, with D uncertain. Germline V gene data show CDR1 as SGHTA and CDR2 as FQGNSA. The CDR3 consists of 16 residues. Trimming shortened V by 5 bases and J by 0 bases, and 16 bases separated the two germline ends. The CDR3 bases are TGTGCCAGCAGCCGCTCCCCCACTAACATGAACACTGAAGCTTTCTTT. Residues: CASSRSPTNMNTEAFF.

Written as DNA, the CDR3 is TGTGCCAGCAGAGGGGGGGAGACCCAGTACTTC. It encodes CASRGGETQYF. This chain links TRBV25-1 with TRBJ2-5; either TRBD1 or TRBD2 may supply D (6 bases each). This CDR3 spans 11 amino acids. The ends were cut back, 6 bases at V and 5 bases at J, with 7 bases in the middle. In germline, CDR1 is MGHDK, CDR2 SYGVNS.

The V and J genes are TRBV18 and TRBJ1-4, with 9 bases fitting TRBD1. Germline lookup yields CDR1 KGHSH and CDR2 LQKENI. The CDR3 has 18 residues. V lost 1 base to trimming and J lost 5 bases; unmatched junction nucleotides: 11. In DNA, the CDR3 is TGTGCCAGCTCACCACTCCGGGACAGGGCCCTCTCGAATGAAAAACTGTTTTTT. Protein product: CASSPLRDRALSNEKLFF. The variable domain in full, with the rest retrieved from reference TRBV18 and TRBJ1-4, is NAGVMQNPRHLVRRRGQEARLRCSPMKGHSHVYWYRQLPEEGLKFMVYLQKENIIDESGMPKERFSAEFPKEGPSILRIQQVVRGDSAAYFCASSPLRDRALSNEKLFFGSGTQLSVL.

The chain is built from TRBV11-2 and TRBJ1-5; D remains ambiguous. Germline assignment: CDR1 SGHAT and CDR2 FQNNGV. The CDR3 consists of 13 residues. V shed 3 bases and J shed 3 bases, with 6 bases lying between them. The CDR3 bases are TGTGCCAGCAGCTTGGGGTACAATCAGCCCCAGCATTTT. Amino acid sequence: CASSLGYNQPQHF.

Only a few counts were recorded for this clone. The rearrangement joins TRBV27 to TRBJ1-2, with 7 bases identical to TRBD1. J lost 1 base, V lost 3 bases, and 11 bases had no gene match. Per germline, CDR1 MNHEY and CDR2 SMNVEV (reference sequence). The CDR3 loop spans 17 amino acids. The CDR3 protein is CASSFSSRQGFNYGYTF. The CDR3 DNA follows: TGTGCCAGCAGTTTTTCGTCCCGACAGGGCTTTAACTATGGCTACACCTTC.

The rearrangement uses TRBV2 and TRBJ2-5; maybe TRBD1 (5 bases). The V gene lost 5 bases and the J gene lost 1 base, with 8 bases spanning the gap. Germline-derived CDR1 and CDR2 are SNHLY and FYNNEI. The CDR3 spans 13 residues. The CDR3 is CASSIDSQETQYF. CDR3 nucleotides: TGTGCCAGCAGTATCGACAGCCAAGAGACCCAGTACTTC.

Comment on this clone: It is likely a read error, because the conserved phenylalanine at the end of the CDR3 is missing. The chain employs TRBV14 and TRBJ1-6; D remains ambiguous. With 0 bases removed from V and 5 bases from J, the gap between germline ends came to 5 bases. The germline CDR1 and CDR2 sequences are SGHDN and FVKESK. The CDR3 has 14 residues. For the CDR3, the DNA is TGTGCCAGCAGCCAAGAAGAGGATAATTCACCCCTCCACCTT. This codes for CASSQEEDNSPLHL.

The CDR3 sequence is CASSESGNTQYF. The CDR3 DNA sequence: TGCGCCAGCAGTGAGTCAGGAAATACGCAGTATTTT. The V call is TRBV10-1, the J call TRBJ2-3; D is unclear. The length of the CDR3 is 12 residues. The V gene lost 0 bases and the J gene lost 7 bases, with 5 bases spanning the gap. Germline values: CDR1 WNHNN, CDR2 SYGVQD (reference sequence).

The CDR3 DNA is TGCGCCAGCAGTGTCTCCTCCTCCTGGGAACTGTTTTTT. Its protein product is CASSVSSSWELFF. The chain employs TRBV10-2 and TRBJ1-4; D not resolved. V was shortened by 4 bases and J by 12 bases, with 15 bases between the two germline ends. CDR1 WSHSY and CDR2 SAAADI come from the germline V gene. The CDR3 runs 13 residues.

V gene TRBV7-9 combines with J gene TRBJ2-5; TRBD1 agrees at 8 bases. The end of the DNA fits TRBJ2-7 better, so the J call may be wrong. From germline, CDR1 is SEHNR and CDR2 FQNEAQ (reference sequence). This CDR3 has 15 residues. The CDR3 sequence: CASSLVQGAAYEQYF. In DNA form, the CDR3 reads TGTGCCAGCAGCTTAGTTCAGGGGGCTGCGTACGAGCAGTACTTC.

In nucleotides, the CDR3 is TGTGCCAGCAGTGATGGACAGGGGACAGATACGCAGTATTTT. Protein sequence: CASSDGQGTDTQYF. The chain carries TRBV2 and TRBJ2-3, with 9 bases aligning to TRBD1. Losses at the gene ends were 3 bases for V and 3 bases for J; bases not matched to a gene: 1. The CDR3 runs to 14 residues. The germline gives CDR1 SNHLY, CDR2 FYNNEI.

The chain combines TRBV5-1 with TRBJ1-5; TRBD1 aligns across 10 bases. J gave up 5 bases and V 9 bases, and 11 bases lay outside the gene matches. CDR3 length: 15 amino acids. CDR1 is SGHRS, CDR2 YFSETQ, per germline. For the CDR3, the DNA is TGCGCCACCATTAAACCGGGACAGGGGCATCAGCCCCAGCATTTT. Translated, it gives CATIKPGQGHQPQHF.

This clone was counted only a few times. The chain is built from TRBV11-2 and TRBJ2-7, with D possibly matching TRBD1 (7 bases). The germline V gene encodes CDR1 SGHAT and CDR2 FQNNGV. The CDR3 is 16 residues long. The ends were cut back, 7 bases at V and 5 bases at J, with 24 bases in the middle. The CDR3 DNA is TGTGCCAGCAAGGGGGGAGTCGACAGGGTCAGGCACGAGCAGTACTTC. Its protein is CASKGGVDRVRHEQYF.

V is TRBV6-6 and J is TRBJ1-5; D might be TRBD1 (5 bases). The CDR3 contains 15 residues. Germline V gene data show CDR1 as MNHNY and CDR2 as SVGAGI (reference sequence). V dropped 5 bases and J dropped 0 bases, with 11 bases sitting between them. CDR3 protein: CASSTRGGSNQPQHF. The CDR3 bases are TGTGCCAGCAGTACCCGTGGGGGTAGCAATCAGCCCCAGCATTTT.

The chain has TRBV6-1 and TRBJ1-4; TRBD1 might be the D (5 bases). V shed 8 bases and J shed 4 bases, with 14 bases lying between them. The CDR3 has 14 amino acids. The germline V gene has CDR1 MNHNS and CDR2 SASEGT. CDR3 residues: CASGSGAYNEKLFF. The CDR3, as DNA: TGTGCCAGCGGTAGCGGGGCTTATAATGAAAAACTGTTTTTT.

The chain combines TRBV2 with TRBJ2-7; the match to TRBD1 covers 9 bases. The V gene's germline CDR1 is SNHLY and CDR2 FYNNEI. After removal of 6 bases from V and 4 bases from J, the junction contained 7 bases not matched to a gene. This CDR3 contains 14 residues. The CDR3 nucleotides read TGTGCCAGCAGCCCGACAGGGGGAATATACGAGCAGTACTTC. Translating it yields CASSPTGGIYEQYF.

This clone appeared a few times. The DNA for the CDR3 is TGTGCCAGCAGTTACCAGGGGGCCCAGAATTCACCCCTCCACTTT. This sequence encodes CASSYQGAQNSPLHF. This sequence joins TRBV6-5 and TRBJ1-6; 8 bases line up with TRBD1. Germline CDR1 is MNHEY and CDR2 is SVGAGI. Trimming removed 2 bases from V and 7 bases from J; junction bases left unmatched: 4. The CDR3 has 15 amino acids.